These 22 T cell receptor beta chains were sequenced from one sample in a study of T cells in Graves' hyperthyroidism and ophthalmopathy. Researchers amplified the TCR beta CDR3 regions from RNA transcripts. Initially, a first-round RT-PCR of the TCR CDR3 employed the HTBI primer set. TCRdb independently ran MiXCR on the multiplex PCR reads; one entry per CDR3 protein. Of a few hundred thousand distinct CDR3 sequences in the sample, around 21% were seen once. Sequenced sample: blood. The receptors here all came from a man between 18 and 35 years old with Graves' hyperthyroidism.

The chain has TRBV20-1 and TRBJ1-2; D possibly corresponds to TRBD1 (5 bases). V lost 3 bases, J lost 4 bases, and 9 bases lay in between. Germline V lookup: CDR1 DFQATT, CDR2 SNEGSKA (reference sequence). This CDR3 is built from 12 residues. The CDR3 is CSASHRGYGYTF. The CDR3 nucleotides are TGCAGTGCTAGTCATAGGGGCTATGGCTACACCTTC.

This clonotype was counted between two and nine times. The rearrangement links TRBV7-6 to TRBJ2-2, with 9 bases that match TRBD1. From germline, CDR1 is SGHVS and CDR2 FNYEAQ. With 5 bases clipped from V and 6 bases from J, the junction kept 4 bases outside the gene matches. This CDR3 spans 14 amino acids. CDR3 DNA sequence: TGTGCCAGCAGCCCACAGGGGGCTGCCGGGGAGCTGTTTTTT. It specifies CASSPQGAAGELFF.

This clonotype was seen at least ten times. This rearrangement joins TRBV25-1 to TRBJ1-3; D gene unclear. The CDR3 is 15 residues long. V shed 0 bases and J shed 4 bases, with 10 bases lying between them. The V gene's germline CDR1 is MGHDK and CDR2 SYGVNS. The CDR3 loop is CASSEYLSEGNTIYF. The CDR3 DNA is TGTGCCAGCAGTGAATATCTCAGTGAGGGAAACACCATATATTTT.

Ten or more counts support this clonotype. The V and J genes are TRBV6-5 and TRBJ1-1; D might be TRBD1 (5 bases). Trimming shortened V by 2 bases and J by 0 bases, and 7 bases separated the two germline ends. This CDR3 contains 14 residues. Germline CDR1 and CDR2: MNHEY and SVGAGI. CDR3 region: CASSYDSMNTEAFF. CDR3 nucleotide sequence: TGTGCCAGCAGTTACGACAGTATGAACACTGAAGCTTTCTTT.

In this sample, this clonotype turned up a few times. CDR3 sequence: CASRRRDSPGNTIYF. CDR3 bases: TGTGCCAGCCGCCGGCGGGACAGCCCTGGAAACACCATATATTTT. The rearrangement joins TRBV7-6 to TRBJ1-3; 7 nucleotides align to TRBD1. The germline gives CDR1 SGHVS, CDR2 FNYEAQ. This CDR3 contains 15 residues. V was clipped by 8 bases and J by 2 bases; unmatched bases: 9.

Many counts were recorded for this clonotype. This chain connects TRBV6-2 or TRBV6-3 to TRBJ2-7; D gene unclear. V was cut by 5 bases and J by 3 bases, with 14 bases left in between. The germline V gene has CDR1 MNHEY and CDR2 SVGEGT. CDR3 size: 14 residues. CDR3 sequence: CASSDPGPHYEQYF. CDR3 bases: TGTGCCAGCAGTGATCCTGGGCCTCACTACGAGCAGTACTTC.

This clonotype was observed a few times. The chain combines TRBV11-1 with TRBJ2-7, with D perhaps matching TRBD2 (6 bases). The CDR3 has 16 amino acids. CDR1 is SGHAT and CDR2 is FQDESV in the germline V gene (reference sequence). V dropped 2 bases and J dropped 1 base, with 15 bases sitting between them. CDR3 loop: CASSLIPGLLSYEQYF. The CDR3 nucleotides read TGTGCCAGCAGCTTAATTCCGGGACTCTTGTCCTACGAGCAGTACTTC.

About this clonotype itself: Being one base from a much bigger clone, this may be a read error. This sequence joins TRBV10-3 and TRBJ1-1; 7 nucleotides agree with TRBD1. Germline V lookup: CDR1 ENHRY, CDR2 SYGVKD. This CDR3 region has 15 residues. J was trimmed by 7 bases and V by 10 bases; bases with no gene match: 18. The CDR3 DNA is TGTGCCAACCACTACGGACAGGCCATCTTGGGTGAAGCTTTCTTT. Its protein is CANHYGQAILGEAFF.

This clonotype occurred many times. CDR3 in DNA: TGTGCCAGCAGTGTTCAGGATACTAATTCACCCCTCCACTTT. Protein product: CASSVQDTNSPLHF. The chain links TRBV6-1 to TRBJ1-6; D gene unclear. In germline, CDR1 is MNHNS, CDR2 SASEGT. V was pared by 4 bases and J by 6 bases, with 10 bases between. The CDR3 consists of 14 residues.

The sample holds a few counts of this clonotype. The genes are TRBV6-1 and TRBJ1-2, with unresolved D. The germline V and J ends were trimmed by 4 bases and 4 bases, with 16 bases remaining between them. Germline lookup yields CDR1 MNHNS and CDR2 SASEGT. This CDR3 comprises 15 residues. CDR3 coding DNA: TGTGCCAGCAGTGTGGCCCTATCGACCTTCTATGGCTACACCTTC. Protein sequence: CASSVALSTFYGYTF.

This clonotype was counted once. This chain connects TRBV24-1 to TRBJ2-4; maybe TRBD2 (6 bases). CDR1 and CDR2 from the germline V gene are KGHDR and SFDVKD. V lost 7 bases and J 10 bases, leaving 16 bases between the germline ends. The CDR3 loop spans 13 amino acids. The DNA of the CDR3 is TGTGCCACCAGCCCTGGGCAGGAGGGGATTCAGTACTTC. Its protein product is CATSPGQEGIQYF.

This clonotype was counted ten times or more. CDR3 coding DNA: TGTGCCAGCAGGGCGGGACCCCGGGGCAATCAGCCCCAGCATTTT. This encodes CASRAGPRGNQPQHF. V and J are TRBV6-1 and TRBJ1-5; perhaps TRBD1 as D (5 bases). Germline V gene lookup returns CDR1 MNHNS and CDR2 SASEGT. The CDR3 is 15 amino acids. Trimming pared 6 bases from V and 2 bases from J, leaving 14 bases between.

This chain links TRBV12-3 or TRBV12-4 with TRBJ2-2; tentative D call: TRBD1 (6 bases). Trimming left V 7 bases short and J 6 bases short, with 12 bases between. The CDR3 is 13 amino acids. CDR3 sequence: CASTIDRSGELFF. The CDR3 bases are TGTGCCAGCACCATCGACAGGTCCGGGGAGCTGTTTTTT.

This clonotype was detected ten times or more. The gene calls are TRBV14 and TRBJ2-5, with D possibly TRBD1 on 6 matching bases. The CDR3 totals 18 residues. The V gene lost 5 bases and the J gene lost 5 bases, with 27 bases spanning the gap. Germline V gene sequence: CDR1 SGHDN, CDR2 FVKESK. The CDR3 bases are TGTGCCAGCAGCGACAACAGAATAGGCAGGGGATTATTGGAGACCCAGTACTTC. Amino acid sequence: CASSDNRIGRGLLETQYF.

This clonotype has a count of ten or more. The J gene is TRBJ2-5, the V gene TRBV29-1, with TRBD1 identical over 7 bases. The CDR3 spans 15 residues. V lost 0 bases to trimming and J lost 2 bases; unmatched junction nucleotides: 6. CDR1 and CDR2 (germline): SQVTM, ANQGSEA. The CDR3 here is CSVEDRGQEQETQYF. The CDR3 DNA reads as TGCAGCGTTGAAGATCGTGGACAGGAACAAGAGACCCAGTACTTC. Supplemented by reference TRBV29-1 and TRBJ2-5, the full variable domain reads SAVISQKPSRDICQRGTSLTIQCQVDSQVTMMFWYRQQPGQSLTLIATANQGSEATYESGFVIDKFPISRPNLTFSTLTVSNMSPEDSSIYLCSVEDRGQEQETQYFGPGTRLLVL.

As for this clonotype: Germline is not matched at one junction end, which may reflect a read error. The CDR3 DNA is TGTGCCAGCGGAGGTGGTAGCCCAGAGACCCGGTACTTC. Protein product: CASGGGSPETRYF. The V and J genes are TRBV5-4 and TRBJ2-5, with D possibly being TRBD2 (5 bases). The CDR3 is 13 residues long. Germline-derived CDR1 and CDR2 are SGHNT and YYREEE (reference sequence).

There are many counts of this clonotype. The chain joins TRBV6-1 to TRBJ1-2; the D gene is possibly TRBD1 (5 bases). Germline-derived CDR1 and CDR2 are MNHNS and SASEGT. The CDR3 sequence is 16 residues long. V shed 6 bases and J shed 0 bases, with 17 bases lying between them. CDR3 nucleotides: TGTGCCAGCAGACGGGACGTAGGTGAAGCTAACTATGGCTACACCTTC. Its protein is CASRRDVGEANYGYTF.

The rearrangement joins TRBV28 to TRBJ2-7; D is uncertain. Germline V gene sequence: CDR1 MDHEN, CDR2 SYDVKM. The CDR3 covers 15 residues. Between the trimmed V and J ends, which lost 3 bases and 4 bases, there was a span of 16 bases. The CDR3 protein is CASSLIRSSIYEQYF. CDR3 coding DNA: TGTGCCAGCAGTTTGATCAGGTCTTCGATATACGAGCAGTACTTC. The full variable domain, with the rest looked up from reference TRBV28 and TRBJ2-7, is DVKVTQSSRYLVKRTGEKVFLECVQDMDHENMFWYRQDPGLGLRLIYFSYDVKMKEKGDIPEGYSVSREKKERFSLILESASTNQTSMYLCASSLIRSSIYEQYFGPGTRLTVT.

The chain has TRBV6-1 and TRBJ1-1, with 10 bases that match TRBD1. The length of the CDR3 is 16 residues. Germline values: CDR1 MNHNS, CDR2 SASEGT. With 3 bases clipped from V and 4 bases from J, the junction kept 8 bases outside the gene matches. The CDR3 spells CASSDGDRGWSTEAFF. The CDR3 nucleotides are TGTGCCAGCAGTGACGGGGACAGGGGTTGGAGCACTGAAGCTTTCTTT.

The sample holds many counts of this clonotype. The chain combines TRBV29-1 with TRBJ2-7; 7 nucleotides line up with TRBD1. Per germline, CDR1 SQVTM and CDR2 ANQGSEA. The CDR3 contains 12 residues. DNA for the CDR3: TGCGGAACCGGGACAGCCCACTACGAGCAGTACTTC. It codes for CGTGTAHYEQYF.

This clonotype has only a few counts. The rearrangement joins TRBV3-1 to TRBJ2-7; 8 bases fit TRBD1. The CDR3 is 14 amino acids. Germline V lookup: CDR1 LGHDT, CDR2 YNNKEL (reference sequence). The ends lost 6 bases at V and 3 bases at J; junction bases unmatched: 7. CDR3 in amino acids: CASRSGQGGYEQYF. The CDR3 coding sequence is TGTGCCAGCAGATCCGGACAGGGCGGCTACGAGCAGTACTTC.

This clonotype has a count of ten or more. The chain uses TRBV28 and TRBJ1-5; D call uncertain. The V and J ends lost 2 bases and 0 bases respectively, with 11 bases between them. The V gene's germline CDR1 is MDHEN and CDR2 SYDVKM. This CDR3 is 16 amino acids long. CDR3 region: CASSLRRGFSNQPQHF. As DNA, the CDR3 is TGTGCCAGCAGTTTAAGGCGGGGATTTAGCAATCAGCCCCAGCATTTT.